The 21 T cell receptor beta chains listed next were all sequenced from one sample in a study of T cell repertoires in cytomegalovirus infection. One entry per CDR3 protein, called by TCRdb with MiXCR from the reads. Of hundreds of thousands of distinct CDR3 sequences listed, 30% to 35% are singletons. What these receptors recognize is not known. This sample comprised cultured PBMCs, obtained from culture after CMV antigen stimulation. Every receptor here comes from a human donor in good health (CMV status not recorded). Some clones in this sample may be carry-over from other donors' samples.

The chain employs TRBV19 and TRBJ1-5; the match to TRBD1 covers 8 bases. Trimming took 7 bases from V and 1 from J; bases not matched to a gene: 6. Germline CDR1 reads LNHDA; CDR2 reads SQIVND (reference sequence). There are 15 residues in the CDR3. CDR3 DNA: TGTGCCAGTAAAAAAACAGGGGGAAGCAATCAGCCCCAGCATTTT. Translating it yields CASKKTGGSNQPQHF.

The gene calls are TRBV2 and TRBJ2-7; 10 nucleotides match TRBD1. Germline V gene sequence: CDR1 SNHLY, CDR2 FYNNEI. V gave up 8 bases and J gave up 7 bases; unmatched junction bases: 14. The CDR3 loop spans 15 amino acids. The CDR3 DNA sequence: TGTGCCAGCCAAAGGGGATCGACAGGGGGCGGGGAGCAGTACTTC. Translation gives CASQRGSTGGGEQYF.

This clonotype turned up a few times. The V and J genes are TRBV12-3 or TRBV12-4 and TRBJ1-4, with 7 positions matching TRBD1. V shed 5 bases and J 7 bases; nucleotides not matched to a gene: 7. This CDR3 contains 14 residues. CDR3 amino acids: CASSPGTALEKLFF. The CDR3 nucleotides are TGTGCCAGCAGTCCAGGGACAGCTCTTGAAAAACTGTTTTTT.

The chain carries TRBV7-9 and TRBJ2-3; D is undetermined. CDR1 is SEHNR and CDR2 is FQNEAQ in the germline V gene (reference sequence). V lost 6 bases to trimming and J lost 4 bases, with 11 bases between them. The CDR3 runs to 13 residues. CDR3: CASRSTWADTQYF. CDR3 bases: TGTGCCAGCAGGTCAACGTGGGCAGATACGCAGTATTTT.

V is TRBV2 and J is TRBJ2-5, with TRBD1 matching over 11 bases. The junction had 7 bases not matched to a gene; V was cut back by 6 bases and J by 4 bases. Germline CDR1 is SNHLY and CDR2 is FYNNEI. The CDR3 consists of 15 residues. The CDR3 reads CASRGQGGRLETQYF. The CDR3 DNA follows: TGTGCCAGCAGGGGACAGGGGGGTCGGTTAGAGACCCAGTACTTC.

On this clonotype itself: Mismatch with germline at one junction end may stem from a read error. The CDR3 DNA is TGTGCCAGCAGACAAGGGGTTCAGGGAGAGGAGACCCAGTGCTTC. It specifies CASRQGVQGEETQCF. The chain combines TRBV7-9 with TRBJ2-5; D may match TRBD1 or TRBD2 (5 bases each). The CDR3 runs to 15 residues. Germline assignment: CDR1 SEHNR and CDR2 FQNEAQ (reference sequence).

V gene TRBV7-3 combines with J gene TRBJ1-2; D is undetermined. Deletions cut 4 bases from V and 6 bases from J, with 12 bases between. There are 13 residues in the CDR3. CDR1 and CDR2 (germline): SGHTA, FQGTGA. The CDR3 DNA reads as TGTGCCAGCAGCTCCGCGGACGGAAATGGCTACACCTTC. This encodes CASSSADGNGYTF.

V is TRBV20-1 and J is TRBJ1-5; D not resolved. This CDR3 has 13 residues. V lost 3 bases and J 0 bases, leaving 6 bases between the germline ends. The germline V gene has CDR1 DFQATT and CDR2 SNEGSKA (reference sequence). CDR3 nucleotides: TGCAGTGCTAGGGGCATTAGCAATCAGCCCCAGCATTTT. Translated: CSARGISNQPQHF.

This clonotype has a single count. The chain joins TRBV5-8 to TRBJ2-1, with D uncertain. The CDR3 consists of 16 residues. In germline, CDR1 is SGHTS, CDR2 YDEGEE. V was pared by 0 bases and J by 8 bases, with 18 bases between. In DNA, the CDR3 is TGTGCCAGCAGCTTGGAATCAATCCCACCCCCCGATGAGCAGTTCTTC. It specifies CASSLESIPPPDEQFF.

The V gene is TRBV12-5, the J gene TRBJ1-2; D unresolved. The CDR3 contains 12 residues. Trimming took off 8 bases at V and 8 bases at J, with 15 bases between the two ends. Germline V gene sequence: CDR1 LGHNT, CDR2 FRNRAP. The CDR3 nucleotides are TGTGCTAGTTCAAATAGTGTATACGGCTACACCTTC. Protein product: CASSNSVYGYTF.

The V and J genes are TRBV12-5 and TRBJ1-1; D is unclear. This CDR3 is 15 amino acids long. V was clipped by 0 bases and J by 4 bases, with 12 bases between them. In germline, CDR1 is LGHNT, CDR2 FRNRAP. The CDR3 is CASGLVSGGVTEAFF. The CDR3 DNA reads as TGTGCTAGTGGTTTGGTATCAGGCGGGGTCACTGAAGCTTTCTTT. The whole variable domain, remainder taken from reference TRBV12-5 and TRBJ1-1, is DARVTQTPRHKVTEMGQEVTMRCQPILGHNTVFWYRQTMMQGLELLAYFRNRAPLDDSGMPKDRFSAEMPDATLATLKIQPSEPRDSAVYFCASGLVSGGVTEAFFGQGTRLTVV.

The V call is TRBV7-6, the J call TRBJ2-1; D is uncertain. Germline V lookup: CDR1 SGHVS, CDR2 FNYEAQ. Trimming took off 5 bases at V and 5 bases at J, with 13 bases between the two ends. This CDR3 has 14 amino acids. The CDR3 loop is CASSMGYIDNEQFF. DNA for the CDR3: TGTGCCAGCAGCATGGGCTACATCGACAATGAGCAGTTCTTC.

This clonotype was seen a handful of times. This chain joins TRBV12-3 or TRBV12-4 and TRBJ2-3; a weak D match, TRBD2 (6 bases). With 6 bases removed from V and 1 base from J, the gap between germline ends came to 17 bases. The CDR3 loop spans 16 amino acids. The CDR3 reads CASRTSEGQGTDTQYF. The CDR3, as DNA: TGTGCCAGCAGGACCTCGGAGGGCCAGGGCACAGATACGCAGTATTTT.

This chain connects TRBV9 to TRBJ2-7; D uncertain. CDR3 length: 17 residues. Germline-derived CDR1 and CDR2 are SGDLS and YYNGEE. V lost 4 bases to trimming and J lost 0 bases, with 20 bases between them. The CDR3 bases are TGTGCCAGCAGCCCCTCGCCGGACGGGTTGAGCTCCTACGAGCAGTACTTC. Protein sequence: CASSPSPDGLSSYEQYF.

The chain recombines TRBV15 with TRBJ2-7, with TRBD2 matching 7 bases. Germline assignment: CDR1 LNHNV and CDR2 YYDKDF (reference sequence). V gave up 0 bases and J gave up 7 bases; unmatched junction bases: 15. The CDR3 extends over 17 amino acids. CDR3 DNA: TGTGCCACCAGCAGAGATTTGAGTAGCGGGCTAAAAGGAGAGCAGTACTTC. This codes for CATSRDLSSGLKGEQYF.

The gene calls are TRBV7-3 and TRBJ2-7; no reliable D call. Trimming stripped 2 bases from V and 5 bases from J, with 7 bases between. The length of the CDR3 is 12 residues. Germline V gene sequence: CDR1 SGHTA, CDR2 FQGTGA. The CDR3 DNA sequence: TGTGCCAGCAGCTTAGGTCCGGACGAGCAGTACTTC. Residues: CASSLGPDEQYF.

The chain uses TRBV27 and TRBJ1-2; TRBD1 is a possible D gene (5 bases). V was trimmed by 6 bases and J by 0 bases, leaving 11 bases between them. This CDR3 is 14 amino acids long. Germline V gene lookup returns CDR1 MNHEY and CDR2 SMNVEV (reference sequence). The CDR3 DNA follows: TGTGCCAGCAGAAACCAGGGAGCTAACTATGGCTACACCTTC. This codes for CASRNQGANYGYTF.

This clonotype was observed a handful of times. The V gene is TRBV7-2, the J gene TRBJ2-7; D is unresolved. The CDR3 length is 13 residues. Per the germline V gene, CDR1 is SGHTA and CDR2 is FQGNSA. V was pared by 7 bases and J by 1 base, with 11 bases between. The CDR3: CASTRVGSYEQYF. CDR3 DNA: TGTGCCAGCACCCGAGTGGGATCCTACGAGCAGTACTTC. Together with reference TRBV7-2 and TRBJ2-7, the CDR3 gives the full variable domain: GAGVSQSPSNKVTEKGKDVELRCDPISGHTALYWYRQSLGQGLEFLIYFQGNSAPDKSGLPSDRFSAERTGGSVSTLTIQRTQQEDSAVYLCASTRVGSYEQYFGPGTRLTVT.

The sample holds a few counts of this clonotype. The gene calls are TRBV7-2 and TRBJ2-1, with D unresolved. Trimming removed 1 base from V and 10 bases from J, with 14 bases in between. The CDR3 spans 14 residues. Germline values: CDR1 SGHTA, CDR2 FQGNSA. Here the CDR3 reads CASSLEGPSREQFF. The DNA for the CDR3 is TGTGCCAGCAGCTTAGAGGGTCCCAGTCGCGAGCAGTTCTTC.

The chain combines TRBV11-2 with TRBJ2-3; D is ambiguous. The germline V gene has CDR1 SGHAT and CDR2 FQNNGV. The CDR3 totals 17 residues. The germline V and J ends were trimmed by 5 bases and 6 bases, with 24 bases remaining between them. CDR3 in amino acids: CASSAVGLGKDRDTQYF. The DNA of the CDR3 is TGTGCCAGCAGCGCCGTAGGGTTGGGAAAAGATCGGGATACGCAGTATTTT.

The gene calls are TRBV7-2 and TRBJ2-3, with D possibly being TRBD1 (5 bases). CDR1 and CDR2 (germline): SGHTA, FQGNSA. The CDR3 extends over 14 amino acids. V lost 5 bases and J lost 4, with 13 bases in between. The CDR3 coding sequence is TGTGCCAGCAGCCGTTCCAGGGTCCCAGATACGCAGTATTTT. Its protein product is CASSRSRVPDTQYF.